The TCR beta chain under discussion was sequenced for a study of shared clonotypes between healthy human individuals. Study details: There were three CD4 naive, three CD4 memory, two CD8 naive and one CD8 memory plates per donor.

CDR1 and CDR2 from the germline V gene are ENHRY and SYGVKD. After removal of 2 bases from V and 4 bases from J, the junction contained 3 bases not matched to a gene. This CDR3 has 16 amino acids. Repertoires were generated with immunoSEQ multiplex PCR, while TCRdb's copy carries only in-frame clones and drops some. The data show 550,000 to 800,000 clones, 80% to 95% seen once. The sequence was collected from a man in his late teens or twenties in good health. Some clones in this sample may be carry-over from other donors' samples. This sequence joins TRBV10-3 and TRBJ2-4; TRBD2 matches at 12 bases. Sample: memory CD8+ T cells from PBMCs. As to subset: CD45RO+ cells pooled with CCR7-negative TemRA cells. The CDR3 sequence: CAISELAGGDKNIQYF. The CDR3 bases are TGTGCCATCAGTGAGCTAGCGGGAGGGGATAAAAACATTCAGTACTTC.